Relative to its sample, the clone carrying this TCR beta chain is medium-sized (0.01 to 0.1%). TRBV12-4/TRBJ1-2 clonotypes were amplified with adaptor-ligated barcode primers. TCRdb reanalysed the multiplex PCR reads using MiXCR and keeps one entry per CDR3 protein. Among more than 750 distinct CDR3 sequences listed, under 6% were seen once. Naive CD4+ cells had CD25+ Tregs removed. This CDR3 spans 13 amino acids. V shed 3 bases, J shed 8 bases, and the junction held 5 bases outside the gene matches. The sequence came from a female donor with breast cancer. The chain is built from TRBV12-3 or TRBV12-4 and TRBJ1-2; TRBD1 agrees at 8 bases. The sequencing sample was made of tumor-infiltrating naive CD4+ T cells sorted from the breast tumor. Indicated subset: naive CD4+ T cells, CD4+CD45RA+CD25-. Here the CDR3 DNA reads TGTGCCAGCAGTTTTCGGACAGGGTACGGCTACACCTTC. Protein product: CASSFRTGYGYTF.